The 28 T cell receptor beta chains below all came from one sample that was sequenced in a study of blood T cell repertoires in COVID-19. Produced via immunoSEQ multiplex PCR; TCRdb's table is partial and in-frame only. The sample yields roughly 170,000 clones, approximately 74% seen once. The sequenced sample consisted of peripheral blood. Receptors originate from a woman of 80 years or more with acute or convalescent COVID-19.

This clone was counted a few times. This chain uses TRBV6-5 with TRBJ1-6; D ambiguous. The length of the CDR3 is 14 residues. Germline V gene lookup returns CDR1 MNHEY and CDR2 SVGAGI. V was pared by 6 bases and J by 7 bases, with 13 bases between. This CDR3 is CASRGRRSNSPLHF. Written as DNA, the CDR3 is TGTGCCAGCAGGGGCAGGAGGAGCAATTCACCCCTCCACTTT.

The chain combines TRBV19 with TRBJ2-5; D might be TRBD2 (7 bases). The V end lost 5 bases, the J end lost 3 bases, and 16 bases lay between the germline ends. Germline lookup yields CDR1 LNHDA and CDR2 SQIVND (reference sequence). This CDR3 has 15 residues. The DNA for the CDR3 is TGTGCCAGTAGTCCCTTATGGGGGGGCGAAGAGACCCAGTACTTC. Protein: CASSPLWGGEETQYF.

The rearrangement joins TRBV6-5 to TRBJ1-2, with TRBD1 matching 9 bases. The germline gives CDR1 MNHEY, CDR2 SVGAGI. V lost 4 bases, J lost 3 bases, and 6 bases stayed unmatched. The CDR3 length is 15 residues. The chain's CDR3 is CASSSRQGGDYGYTF. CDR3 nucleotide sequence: TGTGCCAGCAGTTCACGACAGGGGGGGGACTATGGCTACACCTTC.

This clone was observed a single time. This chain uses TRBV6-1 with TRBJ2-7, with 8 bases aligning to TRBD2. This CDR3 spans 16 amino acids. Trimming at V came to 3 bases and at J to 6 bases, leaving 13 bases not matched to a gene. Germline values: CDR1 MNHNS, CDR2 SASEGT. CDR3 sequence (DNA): TGTGCCAGCAGTGACCAGGTGGGACTAGGGAGTGGCGAGCAGTACTTC. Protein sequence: CASSDQVGLGSGEQYF.

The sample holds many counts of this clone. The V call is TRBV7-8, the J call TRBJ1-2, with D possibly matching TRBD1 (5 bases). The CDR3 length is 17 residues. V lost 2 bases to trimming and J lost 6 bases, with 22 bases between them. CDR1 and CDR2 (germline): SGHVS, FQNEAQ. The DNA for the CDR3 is TGTGCCAGCAGCTTAAGGGGTCGCCAGGACCGGGAGAATGGCTACACCTTC. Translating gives CASSLRGRQDRENGYTF. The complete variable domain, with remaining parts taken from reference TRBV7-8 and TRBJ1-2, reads GAGVSQSPRYKVAKRGQDVALRCDPISGHVSLFWYQQALGQGPEFLTYFQNEAQLDKSGLPSDRFFAERPEGSVSTLKIQRTQQEDSAVYLCASSLRGRQDRENGYTFGSGTRLTVV.

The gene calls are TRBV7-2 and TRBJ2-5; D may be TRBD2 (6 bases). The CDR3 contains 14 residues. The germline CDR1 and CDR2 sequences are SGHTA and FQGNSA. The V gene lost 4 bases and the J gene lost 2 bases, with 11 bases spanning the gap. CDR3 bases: TGTGCCAGCAGCTACACGGCGGGACAAGAGACCCAGTACTTC. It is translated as CASSYTAGQETQYF.

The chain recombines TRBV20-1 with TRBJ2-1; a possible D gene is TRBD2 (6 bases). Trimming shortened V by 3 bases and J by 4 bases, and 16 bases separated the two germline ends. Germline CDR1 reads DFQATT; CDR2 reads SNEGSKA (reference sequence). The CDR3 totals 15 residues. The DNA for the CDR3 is TGCAGTGCTAGTAGGGCTAGCGACCAATACAATGAGCAGTTCTTC. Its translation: CSASRASDQYNEQFF.

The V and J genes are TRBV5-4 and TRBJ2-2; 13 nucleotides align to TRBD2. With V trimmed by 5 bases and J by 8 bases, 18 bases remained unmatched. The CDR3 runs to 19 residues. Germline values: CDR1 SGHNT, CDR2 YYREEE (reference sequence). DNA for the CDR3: TGTGCCAGCAGTTACTCCGGACTAGCGGGAGTCGGGGTTTATGGGGAGCTGTTTTTT. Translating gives CASSYSGLAGVGVYGELFF.

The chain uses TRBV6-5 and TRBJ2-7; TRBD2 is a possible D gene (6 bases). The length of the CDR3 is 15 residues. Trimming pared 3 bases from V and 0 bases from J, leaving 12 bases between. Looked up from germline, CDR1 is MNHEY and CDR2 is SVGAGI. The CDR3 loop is CASSYSGTSSYEQYF. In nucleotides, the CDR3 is TGTGCCAGCAGTTATAGCGGTACGAGCTCCTACGAGCAGTACTTC.

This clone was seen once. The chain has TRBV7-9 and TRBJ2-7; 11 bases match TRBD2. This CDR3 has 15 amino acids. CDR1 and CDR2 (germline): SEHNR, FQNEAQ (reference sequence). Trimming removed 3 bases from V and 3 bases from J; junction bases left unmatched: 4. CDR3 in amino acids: CASSFLAGGSYEQYF. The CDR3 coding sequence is TGTGCCAGCAGCTTCCTAGCGGGAGGAAGCTACGAGCAGTACTTC.

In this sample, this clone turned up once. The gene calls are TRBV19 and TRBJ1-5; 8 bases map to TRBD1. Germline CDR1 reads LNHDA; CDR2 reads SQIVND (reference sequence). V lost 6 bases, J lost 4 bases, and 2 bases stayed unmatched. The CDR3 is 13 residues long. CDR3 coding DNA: TGTGCCAGTAGGGACAGGGCAAATCAGCCCCAGCATTTT. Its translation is CASRDRANQPQHF.

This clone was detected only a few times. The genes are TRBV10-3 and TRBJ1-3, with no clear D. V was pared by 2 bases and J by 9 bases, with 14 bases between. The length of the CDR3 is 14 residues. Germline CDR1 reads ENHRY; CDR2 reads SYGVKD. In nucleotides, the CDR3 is TGTGCCATCAGTGAGGAGGTCCTGCGAAGCACCATATATTTT. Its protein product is CAISEEVLRSTIYF.

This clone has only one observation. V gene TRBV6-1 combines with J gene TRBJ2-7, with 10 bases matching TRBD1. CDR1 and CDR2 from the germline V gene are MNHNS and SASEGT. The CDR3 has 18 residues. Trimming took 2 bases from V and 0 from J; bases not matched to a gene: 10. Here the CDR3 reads CASSEYSPGTGASYEQYF. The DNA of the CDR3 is TGTGCCAGCAGTGAATACTCGCCCGGGACAGGGGCCTCCTACGAGCAGTACTTC.

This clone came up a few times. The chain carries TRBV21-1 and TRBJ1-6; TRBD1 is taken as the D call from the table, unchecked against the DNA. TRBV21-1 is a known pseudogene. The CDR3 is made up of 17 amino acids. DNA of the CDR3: TGTGCCAGCAGCGACAGGGCACTTTCCTCCTATAATTCACCCCTCCACTTT. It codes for CASSDRALSSYNSPLHF.

CDR3: CASSLTSGNTDTQYF. DNA for the CDR3: TGTGCCAGCAGTTTAACTAGCGGAAACACAGATACGCAGTATTTT. The chain combines TRBV27 with TRBJ2-3, with TRBD2 matching 8 bases. Per the germline V gene, CDR1 is MNHEY and CDR2 is SMNVEV (reference sequence). The CDR3 has 15 residues. Unmatched junction bases numbered 3, after V lost 2 bases and J lost 2 bases.

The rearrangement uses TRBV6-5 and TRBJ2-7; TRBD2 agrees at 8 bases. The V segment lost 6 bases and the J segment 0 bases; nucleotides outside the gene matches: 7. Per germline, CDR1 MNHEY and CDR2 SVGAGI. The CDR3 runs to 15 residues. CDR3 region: CASSTTSGSSYEQYF. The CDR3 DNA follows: TGTGCCAGCAGCACAACTAGCGGAAGCTCCTACGAGCAGTACTTC.

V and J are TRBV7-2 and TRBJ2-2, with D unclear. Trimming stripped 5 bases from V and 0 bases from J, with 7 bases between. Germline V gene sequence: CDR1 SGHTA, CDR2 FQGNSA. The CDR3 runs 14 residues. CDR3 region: CASSPFSNTGELFF. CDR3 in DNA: TGTGCCAGCAGCCCTTTCTCGAACACCGGGGAGCTGTTTTTT.

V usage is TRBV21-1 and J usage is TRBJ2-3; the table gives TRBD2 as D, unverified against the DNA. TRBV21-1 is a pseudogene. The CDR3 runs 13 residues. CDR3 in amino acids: CASSKRGADTQYF. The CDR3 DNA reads TGTGCCAGCAGCAAGAGAGGAGCAGATACGCAGTATTTT.

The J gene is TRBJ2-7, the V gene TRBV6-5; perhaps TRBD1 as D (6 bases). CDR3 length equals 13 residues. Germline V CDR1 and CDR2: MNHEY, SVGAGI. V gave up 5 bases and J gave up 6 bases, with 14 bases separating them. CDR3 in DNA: TGTGCCAGCAGTACGGGACAAATCGGCGAGCAGTACTTC. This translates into CASSTGQIGEQYF.

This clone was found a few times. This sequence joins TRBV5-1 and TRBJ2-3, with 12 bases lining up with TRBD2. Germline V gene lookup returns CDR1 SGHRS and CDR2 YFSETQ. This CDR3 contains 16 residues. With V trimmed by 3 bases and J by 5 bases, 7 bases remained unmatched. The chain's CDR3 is CASSWRLAGEVDTQYF. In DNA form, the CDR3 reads TGCGCCAGCAGCTGGCGACTAGCGGGAGAGGTAGATACGCAGTATTTT.

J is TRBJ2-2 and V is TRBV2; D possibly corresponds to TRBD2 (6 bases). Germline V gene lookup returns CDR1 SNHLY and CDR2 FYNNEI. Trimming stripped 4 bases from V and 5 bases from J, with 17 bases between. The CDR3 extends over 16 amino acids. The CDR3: CASSGLSGESTGELFF. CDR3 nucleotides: TGTGCCAGCAGTGGGCTATCGGGAGAATCAACCGGGGAGCTGTTTTTT.

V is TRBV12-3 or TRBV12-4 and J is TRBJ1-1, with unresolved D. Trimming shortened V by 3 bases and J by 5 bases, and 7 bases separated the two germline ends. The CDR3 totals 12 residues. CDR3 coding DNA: TGTGCCAGCAGTTTGTCTAGGACTGAAGCTTTCTTT. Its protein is CASSLSRTEAFF.

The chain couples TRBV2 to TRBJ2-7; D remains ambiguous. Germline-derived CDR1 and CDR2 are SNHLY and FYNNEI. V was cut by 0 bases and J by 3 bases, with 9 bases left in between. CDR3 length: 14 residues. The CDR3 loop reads CASSEASNVYEQYF. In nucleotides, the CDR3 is TGTGCCAGCAGTGAAGCTAGTAATGTCTACGAGCAGTACTTC.

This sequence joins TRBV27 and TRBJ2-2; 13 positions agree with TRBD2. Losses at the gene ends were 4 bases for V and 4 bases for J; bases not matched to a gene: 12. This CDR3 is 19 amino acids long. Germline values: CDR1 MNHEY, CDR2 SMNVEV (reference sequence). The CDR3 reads CASSSPGLAGQYGTGELFF. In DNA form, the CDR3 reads TGTGCCAGCAGTTCACCGGGACTAGCGGGACAGTATGGCACCGGGGAGCTGTTTTTT.

CDR3 region: CASRFSGEGSPLHF. CDR3 DNA: TGTGCCAGCAGATTTTCGGGGGAAGGTTCACCCCTCCACTTT. The genes are TRBV6-5 and TRBJ1-6; D perhaps matches TRBD1 (5 bases). This CDR3 has 14 residues. Germline lookup yields CDR1 MNHEY and CDR2 SVGAGI. V was clipped by 6 bases and J by 9 bases, with 15 bases between them.

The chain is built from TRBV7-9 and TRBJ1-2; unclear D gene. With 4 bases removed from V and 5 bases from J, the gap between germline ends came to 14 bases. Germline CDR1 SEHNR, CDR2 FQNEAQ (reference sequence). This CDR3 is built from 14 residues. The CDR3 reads CASSSQAAGYGYTF. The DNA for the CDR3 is TGTGCCAGCAGCTCCCAGGCCGCGGGGTATGGCTACACCTTC.

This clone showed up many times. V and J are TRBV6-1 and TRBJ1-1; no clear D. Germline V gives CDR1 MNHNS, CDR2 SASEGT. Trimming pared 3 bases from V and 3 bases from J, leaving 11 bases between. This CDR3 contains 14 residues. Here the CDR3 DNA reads TGTGCCAGCAGTGAGCCCGGGAGGGACACTGAAGCTTTCTTT. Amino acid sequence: CASSEPGRDTEAFF.

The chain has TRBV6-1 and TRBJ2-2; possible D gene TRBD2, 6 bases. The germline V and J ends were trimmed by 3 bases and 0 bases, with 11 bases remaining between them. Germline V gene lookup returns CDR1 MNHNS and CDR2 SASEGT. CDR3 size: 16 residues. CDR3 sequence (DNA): TGTGCCAGCAGTGACCTAGCGCTCCCGAACACCGGGGAGCTGTTTTTT. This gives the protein CASSDLALPNTGELFF.